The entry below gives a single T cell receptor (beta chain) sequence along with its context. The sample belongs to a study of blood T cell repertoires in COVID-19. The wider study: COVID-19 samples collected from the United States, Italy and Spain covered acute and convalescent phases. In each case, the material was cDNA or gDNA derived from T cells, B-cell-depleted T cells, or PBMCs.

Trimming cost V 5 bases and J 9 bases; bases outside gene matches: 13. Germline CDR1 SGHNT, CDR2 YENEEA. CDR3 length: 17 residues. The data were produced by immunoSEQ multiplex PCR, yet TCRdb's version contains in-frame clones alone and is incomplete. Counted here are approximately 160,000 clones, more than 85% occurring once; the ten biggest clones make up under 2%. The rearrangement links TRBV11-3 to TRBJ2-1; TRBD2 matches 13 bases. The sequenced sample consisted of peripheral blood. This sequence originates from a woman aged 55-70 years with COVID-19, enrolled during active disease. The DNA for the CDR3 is TGTGCCAGCAGCAGACGGACTAGCGGGGGTACTAGCAGTGAGCAGTTCTTC. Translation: CASSRRTSGGTSSEQFF. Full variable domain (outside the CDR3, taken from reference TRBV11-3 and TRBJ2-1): EAGVVQSPRYKIIEKKQPVAFWCNPISGHNTLYWYLQNLGQGPELLIRYENEEAVDDSQLPKDRFSAERLKGVDSTLKIQPAELGDSAVYLCASSRRTSGGTSSEQFFGPGTRLTVL.